This T cell receptor beta chain was retrieved from a study of T cell responses to AZD1222 COVID-19 vaccine. Study results and limitations: The donor cohort was predominantly white British with a female majority, and clonal diversity may have been underestimated. Repertoire sampling occurred only after the peak T cell response. The span of vaccine-associated CD4 TCRs extended across spike, with dominance at 160-218 and 743-854.

With regard to this clone: What it binds is not known.

J gave up 7 bases and V 5 bases, and 6 bases lay outside the gene matches. The germline V gene has CDR1 SGHAT and CDR2 FQNNGV. This CDR3 region has 13 residues. Here immunoSEQ multiplex PCR was the method, and the copy in TCRdb shows in-frame clones only, minus some. Seen here are over 150,000 clones, 87% observed once, and the top ten hold around 1.1%. V usage is TRBV11-2 and J usage is TRBJ1-2; 8 bases map to TRBD1. The source is an adult who received the AZD1222 COVID-19 vaccine. The starting material was peripheral blood, obtained 28 days after the second AZD1222 dose. CDR3 sequence reads: CASSRTGGSGYTF. CDR3 nucleotide sequence: TGTGCCAGCAGCAGAACAGGGGGAAGTGGCTACACCTTC.